The 16 T cell receptor beta chains listed next were all sequenced from one sample in a study of somatic mutations in cytotoxic T cells in rheumatoid arthritis. Profiled with immunoSEQ multiplex PCR; TCRdb holds only in-frame clones, not every one. This sample has about 9,200 clones, with approximately 79% found just once. Sequences were obtained from CD8+ T cells sorted from blood. Receptor source: an adult with rheumatoid arthritis.

The rearrangement uses TRBV7-9 and TRBJ2-5; D unclear. V lost 5 bases, J lost 1 base, and 8 bases lay in between. CDR3 size: 13 residues. Germline lookup yields CDR1 SEHNR and CDR2 FQNEAQ (reference sequence). Here the CDR3 DNA reads TGTGCCAGCAGCCCCGCGCTCCAAGAGACCCAGTACTTC. Residues: CASSPALQETQYF.

The gene calls are TRBV11-2 and TRBJ1-6, with D perhaps TRBD1 (5 bases). Between the trimmed V and J ends, which lost 8 bases and 13 bases, there was a span of 24 bases. The length of the CDR3 is 15 residues. Germline CDR1 is SGHAT and CDR2 is FQNNGV. In nucleotides, the CDR3 is TGTGCCAGCGGAGTCCGGCAGGGCAGGGACTCGCCCCTCCACTTT. Translated: CASGVRQGRDSPLHF.

V is TRBV27 and J is TRBJ2-2; D is unresolved. CDR3 length: 13 residues. V was pared by 7 bases and J by 1 base, with 7 bases between. Germline V lookup: CDR1 MNHEY, CDR2 SMNVEV (reference sequence). In nucleotides, the CDR3 is TGTGCCAGCAAAGACGGGAACACCGGGGAGCTGTTTTTT. Its protein is CASKDGNTGELFF.

This clone has just a few counts. This chain links TRBV2 with TRBJ1-1; the D is unclear. Germline V gene lookup returns CDR1 SNHLY and CDR2 FYNNEI. CDR3 length equals 14 residues. V shed 3 bases and J shed 1 base, with 9 bases lying between them. The CDR3 protein is CASSEAVANTEAFF. The CDR3 nucleotides are TGTGCCAGCAGTGAGGCGGTAGCGAACACTGAAGCTTTCTTT.

This chain links TRBV9 with TRBJ1-5; D not certain. The CDR3 sequence is 14 residues long. Germline V gene sequence: CDR1 SGDLS, CDR2 YYNGEE. The V and J ends lost 0 bases and 2 bases respectively, with 6 bases between them. CDR3 coding DNA: TGTGCCAGCAGCGTAGGGGTGGGCAATCAGCCCCAGCATTTT. Residues: CASSVGVGNQPQHF.

This chain links TRBV16 with TRBJ2-7; D remains ambiguous. The CDR3 is 12 residues long. V was pared by 3 bases and J by 2 bases, with 5 bases between. Germline CDR1 reads KGHSY; CDR2 reads FQNENV. The CDR3 spells CASSHTAYEQYF. CDR3 in DNA: TGTGCCAGCAGCCACACAGCCTACGAGCAGTACTTC.

V usage is TRBV27 and J usage is TRBJ2-7; TRBD2 agrees at 9 bases. CDR3 length: 15 residues. Germline lookup yields CDR1 MNHEY and CDR2 SMNVEV (reference sequence). V lost 5 bases to trimming and J lost 3 bases; unmatched junction nucleotides: 8. The CDR3 DNA is TGTGCCAGCAGTGCAACCGGGACTAGCCGCTACGAGCAGTACTTC. The encoded protein is CASSATGTSRYEQYF.

This chain connects TRBV2 to TRBJ2-6, with D perhaps matching TRBD2 (5 bases). Between the trimmed V and J ends, which lost 1 base and 0 bases, there was a span of 10 bases. The CDR3 has 17 residues. The germline gives CDR1 SNHLY, CDR2 FYNNEI. The CDR3 region is CASSEGDGLSGANVLTF. CDR3 nucleotide sequence: TGTGCCAGCAGTGAAGGAGACGGACTCTCTGGGGCCAACGTCCTGACTTTC.

This clone was observed once. V usage is TRBV19 and J usage is TRBJ2-2; D unresolved. Trimming pared 5 bases from V and 6 bases from J, leaving 7 bases between. Germline loops: CDR1 LNHDA, CDR2 SQIVND (reference sequence). This CDR3 comprises 12 residues. This chain's CDR3 is CASSPSPGELFF. CDR3 nucleotide sequence: TGTGCCAGTAGTCCGTCCCCCGGGGAGCTGTTTTTT.

This clone was seen only once. The chain is built from TRBV6-5 and TRBJ2-7; no clear D. Trimming stripped 2 bases from V and 3 bases from J, with 5 bases between. CDR3 length: 12 amino acids. Germline V lookup: CDR1 MNHEY, CDR2 SVGAGI. The CDR3 loop reads CASSYGYYEQYF. The CDR3 DNA follows: TGTGCCAGCAGTTACGGGTACTACGAGCAGTACTTC.

The chain joins TRBV5-1 to TRBJ2-5; 15 nucleotides line up with TRBD2. The CDR3 loop spans 19 amino acids. V was clipped by 4 bases and J by 1 base; unmatched bases: 11. Germline V gives CDR1 SGHRS, CDR2 YFSETQ. For the CDR3, the DNA is TGCGCCAGCAGCCCGGGACTAGCGGGGGGCTCAACCCTCCAAGAGACCCAGTACTTC. It is translated as CASSPGLAGGSTLQETQYF.

This clone came up once. CDR3 nucleotide sequence: TGTGCCAGCAGCTTAGGTGGTGAGCAGTTCTTC. It encodes CASSLGGEQFF. This chain connects TRBV7-6 to TRBJ2-1; D unclear. CDR3 length: 11 amino acids. Deletions cut 1 base from V and 9 bases from J, with 4 bases between. Germline V gene lookup returns CDR1 SGHVS and CDR2 FNYEAQ.

The V gene is TRBV6-1, the J gene TRBJ1-2, with D uncertain. The germline CDR1 and CDR2 sequences are MNHNS and SASEGT. V lost 2 bases, J lost 8 bases, and 12 bases lay in between. This CDR3 contains 13 residues. The CDR3 loop reads CASSEFGVNGYTF. The CDR3, as DNA: TGTGCCAGCAGTGAATTTGGGGTTAACGGCTACACCTTC.

This clone was counted between two and nine times. The J gene is TRBJ1-1, the V gene TRBV7-6, with D possibly being TRBD1 (6 bases). Germline loops: CDR1 SGHVS, CDR2 FNYEAQ. V shed 5 bases and J shed 5 bases, with 9 bases lying between them. The CDR3 runs 12 residues. CDR3 loop: CASSPGETEAFF. CDR3 DNA: TGTGCCAGCAGCCCAGGGGAAACTGAAGCTTTCTTT.

The sample holds one count of this clone. The rearrangement uses TRBV27 and TRBJ2-3, with D uncertain. Per germline, CDR1 MNHEY and CDR2 SMNVEV (reference sequence). Trimming removed 3 bases from V and 3 bases from J, with 4 bases in between. The length of the CDR3 is 12 residues. In DNA form, the CDR3 reads TGTGCCAGCAGTTTTGATACAGATACGCAGTATTTT. It translates to CASSFDTDTQYF.

The chain links TRBV15 to TRBJ2-7; D might be TRBD1 (6 bases). Between the trimmed V and J ends, which lost 3 bases and 6 bases, there was a span of 18 bases. The CDR3 length is 15 residues. The V gene's germline CDR1 is LNHNV and CDR2 YYDKDF (reference sequence). DNA for the CDR3: TGTGCCACCAGCAGTCAGGGGCAAAGGGATCGCGAGCAGTACTTC. It encodes CATSSQGQRDREQYF.